This T cell receptor (beta chain) was recovered during a study of cytotoxic CD8 clonotypes in ibrutinib-treated CLL. Notes on the study in general: Sampling of sustained-remission and progressing patients occurred at differing times. Private clonotypes, not public ones, expanded at ibrutinib response.

Germline CDR1 is WSHSY and CDR2 is SAAADI. The CDR3 covers 13 residues. V gave up 9 bases and J gave up 11 bases; unmatched junction bases: 9. Generated by immunoSEQ multiplex PCR, the TCRdb table keeps only in-frame clones and is missing some. Of about 130,000 clones in the sample, 80% to 90% were seen once. Details on this clone: No antigen is known for it.

The specimen comprised PBMCs, sampled after 24 months of ibrutinib treatment. The TCR sequence derives from a human donor with chronic lymphocytic leukemia. The chain is built from TRBV10-2 and TRBJ2-1, with 11 bases lining up with TRBD2. The CDR3 loop reads CASAGLAERQQFF. In nucleotides, the CDR3 is TGCGCCAGTGCGGGACTAGCGGAGAGGCAGCAGTTCTTC.